These 27 T cell receptor beta chains were sequenced from one sample in a study of T cells after yellow fever vaccination. One entry per CDR3 protein results from TCRdb running MiXCR on the 5' RACE reads. The table has 500,000 to 650,000 distinct CDR3 sequences, roughly an eighth seen once; the top ten hold 15%. The sample in question was PBMCs, obtained on the day of the yellow fever booster vaccination. The receptors stem from a man aged 30 to 39 who received the YFV17D yellow fever vaccine.

The V and J genes are TRBV15 and TRBJ2-1, with 9 positions matching TRBD2. This CDR3 is built from 14 residues. The V gene end was trimmed by 7 bases and the J gene end by 4 bases; junction bases not matched to a gene: 5. Germline lookup yields CDR1 LNHNV and CDR2 YYDKDF (reference sequence). DNA of the CDR3: TGTGCCACCACAGCGGGAGGAGGTTACAATGAGCAGTTCTTC. Protein: CATTAGGGYNEQFF.

This clonotype has just a few counts. The chain couples TRBV5-1 to TRBJ2-1, with no clear D. Germline V gene lookup returns CDR1 SGHRS and CDR2 YFSETQ. The CDR3 is 12 amino acids. V was cut by 6 bases and J by 8 bases, with 12 bases left in between. The CDR3 DNA reads TGCGCCAGCATCACCACGGTCCATGAGCAGTTCTTC. This codes for CASITTVHEQFF.

This clonotype has more than one count but fewer than ten. This rearrangement joins TRBV12-3 or TRBV12-4 to TRBJ2-1, with 10 nucleotides matching TRBD2. This CDR3 has 15 amino acids. V trimming: 7 bases; J trimming: 8 bases; junction bases outside the gene matches: 11. The CDR3 sequence is CASTAWTSGGDEQFF. DNA for the CDR3: TGTGCCAGCACCGCTTGGACTAGCGGAGGAGATGAGCAGTTCTTC.

The chain uses TRBV12-3 or TRBV12-4 and TRBJ2-3; TRBD2 is a possible D gene (5 bases). The CDR3 sequence is 14 residues long. Deletions cut 1 base from V and 6 bases from J, with 11 bases between. The CDR3 DNA reads TGTGCCAGCAGTTTAGGAGGGATTGGGGATACGCAGTATTTT. Protein product: CASSLGGIGDTQYF.

This clonotype was seen at least ten times. The chain recombines TRBV10-3 with TRBJ2-3; D is possibly TRBD1 (5 bases). Trimming pared 7 bases from V and 0 bases from J, leaving 8 bases between. Germline lookup yields CDR1 ENHRY and CDR2 SYGVKD. The CDR3 is 13 amino acids. CDR3 coding DNA: TGTGCCATCAAAGGGGATAGCACAGATACGCAGTATTTT. Translating it yields CAIKGDSTDTQYF.

The gene calls are TRBV6-1 and TRBJ2-1; D is perhaps TRBD1 (6 bases). CDR1 and CDR2 from the germline V gene are MNHNS and SASEGT. The length of the CDR3 is 14 residues. Trimming pared 6 bases from V and 7 bases from J, leaving 16 bases between. CDR3 sequence: CASSQTGLRNEQFF. The CDR3 bases are TGTGCCAGCAGCCAGACAGGTTTACGGAATGAGCAGTTCTTC.

In its sample, this clonotype was seen a few times. This chain uses TRBV20-1 with TRBJ2-7, with TRBD2 matching 9 bases. This CDR3 spans 13 amino acids. Per germline, CDR1 DFQATT and CDR2 SNEGSKA (reference sequence). CDR3 region: CRVTGTSLFEQYF. The CDR3 coding sequence is TGCAGGGTGACCGGGACTAGCTTGTTTGAGCAGTACTTC.

The sample holds a few counts of this clonotype. The gene calls are TRBV5-4 and TRBJ1-1; possibly TRBD1 for D (6 bases). The CDR3 extends over 13 amino acids. V dropped 4 bases and J dropped 4 bases, with 11 bases sitting between them. Germline CDR1 reads SGHNT; CDR2 reads YYREEE (reference sequence). The CDR3, as DNA: TGTGCCAGCAGCAACCAAGGGGGCACTGAAGCTTTCTTT. Its translation is CASSNQGGTEAFF. The complete variable domain, with remaining parts taken from reference TRBV5-4 and TRBJ1-1, reads ETGVTQSPTHLIKTRGQQVTLRCSSQSGHNTVSWYQQALGQGPQFIFQYYREEENGRGNFPPRFSGLQFPNYSSELNVNALELDDSALYLCASSNQGGTEAFFGQGTRLTVV.

This clonotype was counted only a few times. V usage is TRBV7-6 and J usage is TRBJ2-1; a weak D match, TRBD1 (6 bases). The CDR3 is 15 amino acids. In germline, CDR1 is SGHVS, CDR2 FNYEAQ. V shed 3 bases and J shed 3 bases, with 12 bases lying between them. CDR3 amino acids: CASSFGGLYYNEQFF. The CDR3 DNA reads as TGTGCCAGCAGCTTTGGGGGCTTATACTACAATGAGCAGTTCTTC. Looking up the rest from reference TRBV7-6 and TRBJ2-1 gives the full variable domain: GAGVSQSPRYKVTKRGQDVALRCDPISGHVSLYWYRQALGQGPEFLTYFNYEAQQDKSGLPNDRFSAERPEGSISTLTIQRTEQRDSAMYRCASSFGGLYYNEQFFGPGTRLTVL.

This clonotype was detected only a few times. The genes are TRBV5-1 and TRBJ1-2; TRBD1 matches 10 bases. Germline values: CDR1 SGHRS, CDR2 YFSETQ. The CDR3 runs to 15 residues. Trimming removed 4 bases from V and 6 bases from J; junction bases left unmatched: 9. CDR3 nucleotides: TGCGCCAGCAGCCAAACGGGACAGGGGTTGGATGGCTACACCTTC. It codes for CASSQTGQGLDGYTF.

The chain carries TRBV5-1 and TRBJ2-5; the match to TRBD1 covers 8 bases. This CDR3 is built from 15 residues. Germline V lookup: CDR1 SGHRS, CDR2 YFSETQ. V was clipped by 0 bases and J by 6 bases; unmatched bases: 7. The CDR3 DNA reads as TGCGCCAGCAGCTTGGTTGGGCAGGGGGCGAAGACCCAGTACTTC. It codes for CASSLVGQGAKTQYF.

This chain joins TRBV5-6 and TRBJ2-4; D ambiguous. Germline-derived CDR1 and CDR2 are SGHDT and YYEEEE. The CDR3 has 13 amino acids. V lost 0 bases and J 5 bases, leaving 6 bases between the germline ends. In nucleotides, the CDR3 is TGTGCCAGCAGCTTGGAGGTGGAAAACATTCAGTACTTC. The encoded protein is CASSLEVENIQYF. The whole variable domain, filled in from reference TRBV5-6 and TRBJ2-4, reads DAGVTQSPTHLIKTRGQQVTLRCSPKSGHDTVSWYQQALGQGPQFIFQYYEEEERQRGNFPDRFSGHQFPNYSSELNVNALLLGDSALYLCASSLEVENIQYFGAGTRLSVL.

The V gene is TRBV9, the J gene TRBJ2-7; 9 nucleotides align to TRBD2. The V and J ends lost 0 bases and 2 bases, in that order; junction bases with no gene match: 3. The CDR3 is 15 amino acids. Germline CDR1 SGDLS, CDR2 YYNGEE. The CDR3 here is CASSVEAGGPYEQYF. Here the CDR3 DNA reads TGTGCCAGCAGCGTAGAAGCGGGAGGTCCCTACGAGCAGTACTTC.

The genes are TRBV7-2 and TRBJ2-1; no firm D call. Germline lookup yields CDR1 SGHTA and CDR2 FQGNSA. The CDR3 is 16 amino acids. Trimming left V 7 bases short and J 0 bases short, with 16 bases between. DNA for the CDR3: TGTGCCAGCACCTCTTTCGGGCGGCGCTCCTACAATGAGCAGTTCTTC. Residues: CASTSFGRRSYNEQFF.

This clonotype was recorded a few times. The CDR3 DNA is TGTGCCAGCAGTGGGGGGCTAGCGGGAGGGCCGCCGCAGTTCTTC. It is translated as CASSGGLAGGPPQFF. The rearrangement uses TRBV6-1 and TRBJ2-1, with 12 bases matching TRBD2. V gave up 4 bases and J gave up 12 bases; unmatched junction bases: 10. The CDR3 covers 15 residues. CDR1 and CDR2 (germline): MNHNS, SASEGT.

This clonotype was seen a few times. This chain connects TRBV9 to TRBJ2-3, with TRBD1 as a possible D gene (6 bases). V shed 4 bases and J shed 4 bases, with 22 bases lying between them. The germline CDR1 and CDR2 sequences are SGDLS and YYNGEE. This CDR3 spans 17 amino acids. The CDR3 nucleotides are TGTGCCAGCAGCCCTCTCAACCTACAGGGTAAGGCAGATACGCAGTATTTT. Amino acid sequence: CASSPLNLQGKADTQYF.

The CDR3 DNA follows: TGTGCCAGCAGTGAATCGCAAGTGATGATGTTTGATGAGCAGTTCTTC. Translated, it gives CASSESQVMMFDEQFF. The chain joins TRBV6-1 to TRBJ2-1, with unresolved D. Germline V CDR1 and CDR2: MNHNS, SASEGT. Trimming stripped 2 bases from V and 8 bases from J, with 19 bases between. This CDR3 comprises 16 residues.

The sample holds a few counts of this clonotype. This chain connects TRBV14 to TRBJ2-1; D remains unclear. The length of the CDR3 is 15 residues. Germline V gives CDR1 SGHDN, CDR2 FVKESK. V was clipped by 1 base and J by 0 bases, with 7 bases between them. The CDR3 DNA reads as TGTGCCAGCAGCCAAGGGAAGGACTCCTACAATGAGCAGTTCTTC. This sequence encodes CASSQGKDSYNEQFF.

There are many counts of this clonotype. This sequence joins TRBV12-3 or TRBV12-4 and TRBJ2-5; D is uncertain. V was pared by 5 bases and J by 5 bases, with 9 bases between. The CDR3 has 12 amino acids. This CDR3 reads CASSTSRETQYF. The CDR3 DNA follows: TGTGCCAGCAGTACATCCCGGGAGACCCAGTACTTC.

The chain combines TRBV4-3 with TRBJ2-3, with 8 bases fitting TRBD1. V gave up 0 bases and J gave up 3 bases; unmatched junction bases: 8. The CDR3 totals 17 residues. The germline CDR1 and CDR2 sequences are LGHNA and YSLEER. The CDR3 nucleotides are TGCGCCAGCAGCCAAGAGGGCGACAGGGGTTTTACAGATACGCAGTATTTT. Amino acid sequence: CASSQEGDRGFTDTQYF.

The chain combines TRBV4-2 with TRBJ2-1; tentatively, D is TRBD2 (5 bases). Germline CDR1 LGHNA, CDR2 YNFKEQ. V lost 5 bases to trimming and J lost 9 bases, with 11 bases between them. The CDR3 spans 12 residues. The CDR3 spells CASSTPSSEQFF. CDR3 DNA sequence: TGTGCCAGCAGCACCCCTAGCAGTGAGCAGTTCTTC.

This clonotype was seen a few times. The DNA for the CDR3 is TGTGCCAGCTCACCACCGATTCGAGCGAACCAAGAGACCCAGTACTTC. This translates into CASSPPIRANQETQYF. This sequence joins TRBV18 and TRBJ2-5; D ambiguous. V lost 0 bases to trimming and J lost 0 bases, with 11 bases between them. Germline V CDR1 and CDR2: KGHSH, LQKENI. The CDR3 runs 16 residues.

The V call is TRBV15, the J call TRBJ2-7, with a possible D match to TRBD2 (6 bases). Germline lookup yields CDR1 LNHNV and CDR2 YYDKDF (reference sequence). The V end lost 0 bases, the J end lost 2 bases, and 14 bases lay between the germline ends. This CDR3 region has 16 residues. Here the CDR3 DNA reads TGTGCCACCAGCAGAGATGGAGGTCCGGGGGCCTACGAGCAGTACTTC. Translating gives CATSRDGGPGAYEQYF.

The genes are TRBV5-1 and TRBJ2-1, with 10 bases identical to TRBD2. Germline V CDR1 and CDR2: SGHRS, YFSETQ. The CDR3 spans 17 residues. The trim removed 5 bases at V and 5 bases at J, leaving 13 bases unmatched. In DNA, the CDR3 is TGCGCCAGCAGAAGCCAAAGGCCCCTAGCGGGAGACAATGAGCAGTTCTTC. Translated, it gives CASRSQRPLAGDNEQFF.

This rearrangement joins TRBV20-1 to TRBJ2-4, with 7 nucleotides matching TRBD2. Trimming cost V 4 bases and J 0 bases; bases outside gene matches: 6. Germline CDR1 reads DFQATT; CDR2 reads SNEGSKA (reference sequence). This CDR3 has 15 amino acids. The CDR3 DNA reads TGCAGTGCTACGAGCGGGATCCCAGCCAAAAACATTCAGTACTTC. Its translation is CSATSGIPAKNIQYF.

The gene calls are TRBV20-1 and TRBJ2-3; D is ambiguous. This CDR3 comprises 15 residues. V was trimmed by 5 bases and J by 0 bases, leaving 15 bases between them. Germline V gene sequence: CDR1 DFQATT, CDR2 SNEGSKA (reference sequence). The CDR3 region is CSAPASRRSTDTQYF. CDR3 in DNA: TGCAGTGCTCCCGCGTCGCGGCGCAGCACAGATACGCAGTATTTT.

This clonotype was counted a few times. V and J are TRBV20-1 and TRBJ1-6; 7 bases match TRBD1. The CDR3 contains 18 residues. Germline loops: CDR1 DFQATT, CDR2 SNEGSKA (reference sequence). V gave up 6 bases and J gave up 7 bases; unmatched junction bases: 21. CDR3 sequence (DNA): TGCAGTGCGGGGGACAGTGAGAAACAGGCACTCTCGAATTCACCCCTCCACTTT. This encodes CSAGDSEKQALSNSPLHF.